Below, 2 T cell receptor beta chains from the same sample are listed, as sequenced in a study of beta chain features in type 1 diabetes. Expressed TCRB transcripts were sequenced after all isolated RNA was converted to cDNA. Some clones are missing from TCRdb's copy, which holds only in-frame ones; the method was immunoSEQ multiplex PCR. This table holds under 350,000 clones, around 7.3% found once. The sequencing sample was made of central memory CD4+ T cells from blood. These receptors were obtained from a woman aged 18-30 years in good health.

This clone was seen a few times. V gene TRBV5-1 combines with J gene TRBJ2-1; 9 bases line up with TRBD1. V dropped 0 bases and J dropped 6; count of bases not matched to a gene: 7. This CDR3 contains 16 residues. CDR1 and CDR2 from the germline V gene are SGHRS and YFSETQ. DNA of the CDR3: TGCGCCAGCAGCTTGGTAGGGGGACAGGGCACCAATGAGCAGTTCTTC. Encoded protein: CASSLVGGQGTNEQFF.

This clone was recorded a few times. J is TRBJ2-3 and V is TRBV27, with TRBD1 matching over 8 bases. CDR1 and CDR2 from the germline V gene are MNHEY and SMNVEV (reference sequence). The CDR3 has 13 amino acids. J lost 4 bases, V lost 10 bases, and 7 bases had no gene match. CDR3: CATHRGVADTQYF. Written as DNA, the CDR3 is TGTGCCACCCACAGGGGGGTAGCAGATACGCAGTATTTT.